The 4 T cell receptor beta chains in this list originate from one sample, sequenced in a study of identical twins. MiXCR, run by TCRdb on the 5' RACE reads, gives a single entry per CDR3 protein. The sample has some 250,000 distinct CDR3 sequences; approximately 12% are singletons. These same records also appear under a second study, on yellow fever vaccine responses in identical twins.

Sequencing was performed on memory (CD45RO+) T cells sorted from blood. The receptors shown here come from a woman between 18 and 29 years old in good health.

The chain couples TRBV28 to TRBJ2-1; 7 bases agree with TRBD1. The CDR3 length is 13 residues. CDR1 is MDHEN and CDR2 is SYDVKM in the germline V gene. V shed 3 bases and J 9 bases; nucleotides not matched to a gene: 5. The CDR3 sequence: CASSLMDRPEQFF. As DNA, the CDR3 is TGTGCCAGCAGTTTGATGGACAGGCCTGAGCAGTTCTTC.

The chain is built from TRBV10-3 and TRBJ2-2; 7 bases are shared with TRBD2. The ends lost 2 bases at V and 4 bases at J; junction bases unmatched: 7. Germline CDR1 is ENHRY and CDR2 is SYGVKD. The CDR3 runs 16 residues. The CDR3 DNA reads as TGTGCCATCAGTGAGGGGGAGGGAAAAGGCACCGGGGAGCTGTTTTTT. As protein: CAISEGEGKGTGELFF.

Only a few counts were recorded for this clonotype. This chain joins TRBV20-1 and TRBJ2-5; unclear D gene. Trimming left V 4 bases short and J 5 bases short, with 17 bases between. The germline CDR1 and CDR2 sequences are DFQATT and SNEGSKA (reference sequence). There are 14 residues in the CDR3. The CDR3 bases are TGCAGTGCTAACGCGGCGCTCTCCAGGGAGACCCAGTACTTC. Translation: CSANAALSRETQYF.

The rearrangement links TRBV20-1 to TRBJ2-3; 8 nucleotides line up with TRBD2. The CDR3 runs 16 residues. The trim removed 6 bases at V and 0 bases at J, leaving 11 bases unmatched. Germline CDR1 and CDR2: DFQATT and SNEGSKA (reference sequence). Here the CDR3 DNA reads TGCAGTGCCACAACGGATAGCGGGGATAGCACAGATACGCAGTATTTT. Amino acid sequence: CSATTDSGDSTDTQYF.